Presented here are 4 T cell receptor beta chains from one specimen sequenced in a study of spatial heterogeneity in lung cancer. TCRdb reprocessed the 5' RACE reads with MiXCR, giving one entry per CDR3 protein. The top ten clones hold around 28% of a sample with approximately 9,000 distinct CDR3 sequences, 4% to 5% of them seen once. Time point reported: sample taken at primary tumor resection. From tumor, nontumor lung or frozen PBMC, whole RNA was taken unsorted for sequencing. Sequenced material: PBMCs, taken at surgery. The source of these receptors is a male donor with early-stage non-small cell lung cancer.

Many counts were recorded for this clonotype. This beta chain is off target for a library built for alpha chains, so its abundance means little. The chain couples TRBV14 to TRBJ2-3; D is unclear. The germline CDR1 and CDR2 sequences are SGHDN and FVKESK. This CDR3 region has 16 residues. Between the trimmed V and J ends, which lost 0 bases and 4 bases, there was a span of 14 bases. The CDR3 loop reads CASSQDGSLGADTQYF. For the CDR3, the DNA is TGTGCCAGCAGCCAAGATGGAAGTTTGGGCGCAGATACGCAGTATTTT.

There are many counts of this clonotype. This beta chain is a stray read from a library made for alpha chains; its abundance is not meaningful. The genes are TRBV7-2 and TRBJ2-5; 11 bases line up with TRBD2. The V segment lost 5 bases and the J segment 4 bases; nucleotides outside the gene matches: 27. Per germline, CDR1 SGHTA and CDR2 FQGNSA. The CDR3 runs to 22 residues. DNA of the CDR3: TGTGCCAGCAGCCTTCCATTAGAGGTCACTAGCGGGGGCCCTAGTCTTCGAGAGACCCAGTACTTC. It encodes CASSLPLEVTSGGPSLRETQYF.

The sample holds many counts of this clonotype. This beta chain is a stray read from a library made for alpha chains; its abundance is not meaningful. This chain connects TRBV7-2 to TRBJ1-3; D gene unclear. The CDR3 is 16 amino acids. The ends were cut back, 5 bases at V and 0 bases at J, with 14 bases in the middle. CDR1 is SGHTA, CDR2 FQGNSA, per germline. As DNA, the CDR3 is TGTGCCAGCAGCCCTCAACAGAGCCTCTCTGGAAACACCATATATTTT. It specifies CASSPQQSLSGNTIYF.

This clonotype has at least ten counts. This beta chain slipped into a library made for alpha chains as a stray read, so its size is not meaningful. This chain joins TRBV7-2 and TRBJ1-6; TRBD1 might be the D (5 bases). The CDR3 loop spans 15 amino acids. V was shortened by 6 bases and J by 5 bases, with 14 bases between the two germline ends. In germline, CDR1 is SGHTA, CDR2 FQGNSA. In DNA form, the CDR3 reads TGTGCCAGCAGTTCCGGGACCCCAAATAATTCACCCCTCCACTTT. Its protein is CASSSGTPNNSPLHF.